What follows are 27 T cell receptor beta chains derived from one specimen sequenced in a study of T cell responses to AZD1222 COVID-19 vaccine (dated by TCRdb to the early 2020s). The receptor library was made with the immunoSEQ multiplex PCR assay. TCRdb stores this immuneACCESS table with in-frame sequences only. Part of the clones is absent; in the studies checked, under half of the shortfall reflects unresolved V genes, and no reason is known for the rest. The sample records around 99,000 clones, 80% to 95% of which are singletons. In total, the top ten clones hold 8% to 9.5% of the sample. In light of the paper, this sample's time point label describes: about 28 days (+/-7) after the second vaccine dose. The sequencing here drew on peripheral blood, taken 28 days after the second AZD1222 dose. The receptors here all came from an adult who received the AZD1222 COVID-19 vaccine.

The V gene is TRBV24-1, the J gene TRBJ2-5, with D unresolved. The V gene's germline CDR1 is KGHDR and CDR2 SFDVKD. CDR3 length: 14 amino acids. Trimming cost V 5 bases and J 3 bases, with 12 bases left between them. The DNA of the CDR3 is TGTGCCACCAGTGCGCCAGAAACCGAAGAGACCCAGTACTTC. Protein sequence: CATSAPETEETQYF.

This clone has a single count. V and J are TRBV2 and TRBJ2-1; D remains ambiguous. The CDR3 is 11 residues long. Germline assignment: CDR1 SNHLY and CDR2 FYNNEI. Trimming took off 10 bases at V and 3 bases at J, with 7 bases between the two ends. The CDR3 spells CANKSYNEQFF. CDR3 nucleotide sequence: TGTGCCAACAAAAGCTACAATGAGCAGTTCTTC.

A remark on this clone: Different DNA sequences within this sample yield the same CDR3. V usage is TRBV19 and J usage is TRBJ2-7, with D uncertain. V was pared by 1 base and J by 5 bases, with 3 bases between. The CDR3 contains 11 residues. Germline CDR1 and CDR2: LNHDA and SQIVND (reference sequence). CDR3 bases: TGTGCCAGTAGTATAGGGCACGAGCAGTACTTC. Translating it yields CASSIGHEQYF. Complete variable domain (other parts from reference TRBV19 and TRBJ2-7): DGGITQSPKYLFRKEGQNVTLSCEQNLNHDAMYWYRQDPGQGLRLIYYSQIVNDFQKGDIAEGYSVSREKKESFPLTVTSAQKNPTAFYLCASSIGHEQYFGPGTRLTVT.

The rearrangement links TRBV30 to TRBJ1-5; D may be TRBD1 (6 bases). Trimming removed 3 bases at V and 0 bases at J, with 21 bases between. The CDR3 covers 18 residues. Per the germline V gene, CDR1 is GTSNPN and CDR2 is SVGIG (reference sequence). CDR3 region: CAWSSVGRGLISNQPQHF. CDR3 coding DNA: TGTGCCTGGAGCTCCGTGGGCCGGGGGCTGATTAGCAATCAGCCCCAGCATTTT.

This clone is a singleton in its sample. The gene calls are TRBV10-3 and TRBJ1-3; no reliable D call. This CDR3 is 14 amino acids long. The germline V gene has CDR1 ENHRY and CDR2 SYGVKD. Deletions cut 10 bases from V and 0 bases from J, with 13 bases between. The CDR3 nucleotides are TGTGCCAGCAAATCAGAGAACTCTGGAAACACCATATATTTT. It specifies CASKSENSGNTIYF.

The genes are TRBV2 and TRBJ2-1; TRBD2 matches 11 bases. Looked up from germline, CDR1 is SNHLY and CDR2 is FYNNEI. The CDR3 runs 13 residues. V dropped 6 bases and J dropped 5; count of bases not matched to a gene: 0. The CDR3 DNA is TGTGCCAGCAGGACTAGCGGGAACAATGAGCAGTTCTTC. Translated, it gives CASRTSGNNEQFF.

The rearrangement joins TRBV15 to TRBJ2-7; 9 nucleotides match TRBD2. The CDR3 is 16 residues long. Per the germline V gene, CDR1 is LNHNV and CDR2 is YYDKDF (reference sequence). After removal of 5 bases from V and 2 bases from J, the junction contained 10 bases not matched to a gene. The DNA of the CDR3 is TGTGCCACCAGCCCTCCCTACAGCGGGGGGCCCTACGAGCAGTACTTC. This codes for CATSPPYSGGPYEQYF. Filled out from reference TRBV15 and TRBJ2-7, the complete variable domain reads DAMVIQNPRYQVTQFGKPVTLSCSQTLNHNVMYWYQQKSSQAPKLLFHYYDKDFNNEADTPDNFQSRRPNTSFCFLDIRSPGLGDTAMYLCATSPPYSGGPYEQYFGPGTRLTVT.

The rearrangement joins TRBV20-1 to TRBJ1-2; 9 bases are a match to TRBD1. CDR3 length: 14 residues. V lost 3 bases to trimming and J lost 2 bases; unmatched junction nucleotides: 4. Germline values: CDR1 DFQATT, CDR2 SNEGSKA (reference sequence). CDR3 residues: CSASWDRDNYGYTF. The CDR3 bases are TGCAGTGCTAGTTGGGACAGGGACAACTATGGCTACACCTTC.

The chain links TRBV7-9 to TRBJ2-5; either TRBD1 or TRBD2 may supply D (7 bases each). Trimming cost V 5 bases and J 5 bases, with 18 bases left between them. CDR1 is SEHNR and CDR2 is FQNEAQ in the germline V gene (reference sequence). This CDR3 is 15 amino acids long. In DNA, the CDR3 is TGTGCCAGCAGCCGAAGGGGAGGGGGCGCGGAGACCCAGTACTTC. Translation gives CASSRRGGGAETQYF.

The rearrangement links TRBV6-2 or TRBV6-3 to TRBJ1-4, with no clear D. The germline V gene encodes CDR1 MNHEY and CDR2 SVGEGT. The V and J ends lost 6 bases and 3 bases respectively, with 17 bases between them. The CDR3 runs to 16 residues. The CDR3 nucleotides read TGTGCCAGCAGCGCCTCCGAAGGACGTCCTAATGAAAAACTGTTTTTT. Translated: CASSASEGRPNEKLFF.

The J gene is TRBJ1-5, the V gene TRBV2; TRBD1 agrees at 9 bases. The CDR3 consists of 17 residues. Germline assignment: CDR1 SNHLY and CDR2 FYNNEI. Trimming removed 1 base from V and 6 bases from J; junction bases left unmatched: 10. The CDR3 DNA reads as TGTGCCAGCAGTGAAGGCGGGAACAGGGGGCGCGGTCAGCCCCAGCATTTT. Encoded protein: CASSEGGNRGRGQPQHF.

The chain has TRBV5-1 and TRBJ1-2; 8 bases map to TRBD1. The germline gives CDR1 SGHRS, CDR2 YFSETQ. Trimming at V came to 0 bases and at J to 3 bases, leaving 4 bases not matched to a gene. The CDR3 is 15 amino acids. The CDR3 spells CASSLVAGGDYGYTF. The CDR3 DNA is TGCGCCAGCAGCTTGGTGGCAGGGGGCGACTATGGCTACACCTTC.

This chain connects TRBV30 to TRBJ1-1, with 8 bases matching TRBD1. The V segment lost 7 bases and the J segment 0 bases; nucleotides outside the gene matches: 13. Per germline, CDR1 GTSNPN and CDR2 SVGIG (reference sequence). This CDR3 comprises 16 residues. The CDR3 loop reads CASTGVVGFMNTEAFF. The DNA of the CDR3 is TGTGCCTCGACAGGGGTTGTGGGTTTCATGAACACTGAAGCTTTCTTT.

Worth noting for this clone: At one boundary the junction diverges from the germline segment, which might be a read error. The genes are TRBV7-7 and TRBJ2-7; TRBD1 agrees at 7 bases. Looked up from germline, CDR1 is SSHAT and CDR2 is FNYEAQ (reference sequence). The CDR3 is 13 amino acids. The CDR3 reads CASSLGDSYEQYF. The CDR3 DNA sequence: TGTGCTAGCAGCTTAGGGGACAGCTACGAGCAGTACTTC.

This rearrangement joins TRBV28 to TRBJ2-5; D is perhaps TRBD2 (6 bases). V was pared by 5 bases and J by 5 bases, with 21 bases between. From germline, CDR1 is MDHEN and CDR2 SYDVKM. This CDR3 has 16 residues. CDR3 sequence reads: CASSPLRGREEETQYF. The CDR3 DNA reads TGTGCCAGCAGTCCCCTACGGGGGAGAGAGGAGGAGACCCAGTACTTC.

The chain joins TRBV28 to TRBJ2-2; no clear D gene. V was pared by 3 bases and J by 5 bases, with 4 bases between. Germline CDR1 is MDHEN and CDR2 is SYDVKM. The CDR3 is 12 amino acids. The CDR3 region has the DNA TGTGCCAGCAGTTTCCTAACCGGGGAGCTGTTTTTT. It encodes CASSFLTGELFF.

The V gene is TRBV3-1 (or the pseudogene TRBV3-2), the J gene TRBJ2-5; no clear D gene. The CDR3 is 15 residues long. V lost 5 bases and J 1 base, leaving 14 bases between the germline ends. Germline V gene sequence: CDR1 LGHDT, CDR2 YNNKEL (reference sequence). CDR3 nucleotides: TGTGCCAGCAGCTTTTACCGGCCTTTCCAAGAGACCCAGTACTTC. Its translation is CASSFYRPFQETQYF.

This chain joins TRBV5-1 and TRBJ1-4; D is uncertain. The CDR3 loop spans 15 amino acids. The ends were cut back, 0 bases at V and 5 bases at J, with 11 bases in the middle. The germline V gene has CDR1 SGHRS and CDR2 YFSETQ. Here the CDR3 reads CASSLEAWQNEKLFF. DNA for the CDR3: TGCGCCAGCAGCTTGGAAGCCTGGCAGAATGAAAAACTGTTTTTT.

This chain joins TRBV15 and TRBJ1-6; possible D gene TRBD1, 6 bases. CDR3 size: 16 residues. V lost 2 bases to trimming and J lost 4 bases, with 12 bases between them. The germline gives CDR1 LNHNV, CDR2 YYDKDF (reference sequence). The DNA for the CDR3 is TGTGCCACCAGCAGACCTCCGGGACAATATAATTCACCCCTCCACTTT. It yields the protein CATSRPPGQYNSPLHF. The full variable domain, completed using reference TRBV15 and TRBJ1-6, is DAMVIQNPRYQVTQFGKPVTLSCSQTLNHNVMYWYQQKSSQAPKLLFHYYDKDFNNEADTPDNFQSRRPNTSFCFLDIRSPGLGDTAMYLCATSRPPGQYNSPLHFGNGTRLTVT.

This chain links TRBV24-1 with TRBJ2-7; 8 bases are a match to TRBD2. Germline loops: CDR1 KGHDR, CDR2 SFDVKD. The CDR3 contains 16 residues. Losses at the gene ends were 4 bases for V and 2 bases for J; bases not matched to a gene: 9. The DNA for the CDR3 is TGTGCCACCAGTGACCCCACTAGCGGTAAACCCTACGAGCAGTACTTC. It yields the protein CATSDPTSGKPYEQYF.

V usage is TRBV14 and J usage is TRBJ1-3; 7 bases map to TRBD1. Germline V gene data show CDR1 as SGHDN and CDR2 as FVKESK. CDR3 length: 14 residues. The V segment lost 4 bases and the J segment 4 bases; nucleotides outside the gene matches: 4. The CDR3 is CASSLTGAGNTIYF. The CDR3 DNA is TGTGCCAGCAGCCTCACAGGGGCCGGAAACACCATATATTTT.

The chain carries TRBV5-1 and TRBJ2-1; 15 nucleotides match TRBD2. The J segment lost 3 bases and the V segment lost 1 base, leaving 2 bases of the junction unmatched. Per the germline V gene, CDR1 is SGHRS and CDR2 is YFSETQ. The CDR3 covers 17 residues. The DNA for the CDR3 is TGCGCCAGCAGCTTGATGGGACTAGCGGGAGGCTACAATGAGCAGTTCTTC. Protein product: CASSLMGLAGGYNEQFF.

V is TRBV7-2 and J is TRBJ2-7; TRBD1 agrees at 7 bases. CDR3 length: 15 residues. Unmatched junction bases numbered 7, after V lost 2 bases and J lost 3 bases. The germline CDR1 and CDR2 sequences are SGHTA and FQGNSA. CDR3 bases: TGTGCCAGCAGCTTAATGACAGGGTCAAACTACGAGCAGTACTTC. Its translation: CASSLMTGSNYEQYF.

In its sample, this clone was seen once. This chain uses TRBV2 with TRBJ1-6; TRBD1 might be the D (5 bases). In germline, CDR1 is SNHLY, CDR2 FYNNEI. The V gene lost 6 bases and the J gene lost 5 bases, with 11 bases spanning the gap. CDR3 size: 14 residues. The CDR3: CASRKTVNNSPLHF. The DNA for the CDR3 is TGTGCCAGCAGGAAGACAGTTAATAATTCACCCCTCCACTTT.

The rearrangement uses TRBV28 and TRBJ2-2; D may be TRBD2 (6 bases). The CDR3 sequence is 16 residues long. Germline V gene lookup returns CDR1 MDHEN and CDR2 SYDVKM. The V and J ends lost 4 bases and 5 bases respectively, with 17 bases between them. CDR3 nucleotides: TGTGCCAGCAGTTCTCGACCGGGACTCCGTACCGGGGAGCTGTTTTTT. It translates to CASSSRPGLRTGELFF.

The rearrangement joins TRBV10-3 to TRBJ1-5; the D is unclear. This CDR3 has 13 amino acids. Germline CDR1 reads ENHRY; CDR2 reads SYGVKD. The ends were cut back, 3 bases at V and 9 bases at J, with 12 bases in the middle. CDR3 region: CAISDDSFWPQHF. CDR3 nucleotides: TGTGCCATCAGTGACGATTCCTTTTGGCCCCAGCATTTT.

The chain recombines TRBV7-2 with TRBJ2-1; D not resolved. V shed 1 base and J shed 4 bases, with 11 bases lying between them. The CDR3 runs to 15 residues. Germline V CDR1 and CDR2: SGHTA, FQGNSA. For the CDR3, the DNA is TGTGCCAGCAGCTTAGGGACCTGGCGATACAATGAGCAGTTCTTC. Its translation is CASSLGTWRYNEQFF. The whole variable domain, filled in from reference TRBV7-2 and TRBJ2-1, reads GAGVSQSPSNKVTEKGKDVELRCDPISGHTALYWYRQSLGQGLEFLIYFQGNSAPDKSGLPSDRFSAERTGGSVSTLTIQRTQQEDSAVYLCASSLGTWRYNEQFFGPGTRLTVL.